The 27 T cell receptor beta chains reported below all come from one sample, sequenced in a study of shared clonotypes between healthy human individuals. TCRdb's copy holds only in-frame clones and misses some; the assay was immunoSEQ multiplex PCR. Among roughly 2,300,000 clones listed, 85% to 95% were seen once. Sequencing was carried out using naive CD4+ T cells from PBMCs. As for subset: CD45RA+ positively selected. Receptors were obtained from a man aged 18 to 35 in good health. Some clones in this sample may be carry-over from other donors' samples.

This chain uses TRBV7-2 with TRBJ2-2, with D hard to call. V lost 0 bases, J lost 5 bases, and 13 bases lay in between. Looked up from germline, CDR1 is SGHTA and CDR2 is FQGNSA. The CDR3 is made up of 16 amino acids. This chain's CDR3 is CASSLALWQATGELFF. DNA for the CDR3: TGTGCCAGCAGCTTAGCGCTTTGGCAGGCGACCGGGGAGCTGTTTTTT.

This clone was seen once. This sequence joins TRBV7-2 and TRBJ1-1, with 11 positions matching TRBD1. The germline V gene encodes CDR1 SGHTA and CDR2 FQGNSA. Unmatched junction bases numbered 10, after V lost 5 bases and J lost 5 bases. This CDR3 is 16 amino acids long. The CDR3 reads CASSRRTGGANTEAFF. The CDR3 region has the DNA TGTGCCAGCAGCCGCCGGACAGGGGGCGCAAATACTGAAGCTTTCTTT.

This rearrangement joins TRBV7-2 to TRBJ2-5, with a possible D match to TRBD2 (6 bases). Germline CDR1 reads SGHTA; CDR2 reads FQGNSA. Trimming left V 5 bases short and J 1 base short, with 11 bases between. The CDR3 runs to 14 residues. As DNA, the CDR3 is TGTGCCAGCAGCCGCGGGGCTAGCCAAGAGACCCAGTACTTC. Translation gives CASSRGASQETQYF. Drawing the rest from reference TRBV7-2 and TRBJ2-5, the complete variable domain is GAGVSQSPSNKVTEKGKDVELRCDPISGHTALYWYRQSLGQGLEFLIYFQGNSAPDKSGLPSDRFSAERTGGSVSTLTIQRTQQEDSAVYLCASSRGASQETQYFGPGTRLLVL.

This clone was seen only a few times. Other nucleotide sequences in the sample specify the same CDR3. The chain employs TRBV5-1 and TRBJ2-7; 12 nucleotides match TRBD2. Trimming cost V 1 base and J 4 bases; bases outside gene matches: 0. The CDR3 contains 14 residues. Germline assignment: CDR1 SGHRS and CDR2 YFSETQ. The DNA for the CDR3 is TGCGCCAGCAGCTTGACTAGCGGGAGGTACGAGCAGTACTTC. As protein: CASSLTSGRYEQYF.

The J gene is TRBJ2-2, the V gene TRBV5-4; D is perhaps TRBD2 (6 bases). This CDR3 is built from 15 residues. Trimming stripped 2 bases from V and 6 bases from J, with 14 bases between. Per germline, CDR1 SGHNT and CDR2 YYREEE (reference sequence). The CDR3 nucleotides read TGTGCCAGCAGCTTCGGGACTCTATCCCCCGGGGAGCTGTTTTTT. Encoded protein: CASSFGTLSPGELFF.

As concerns this clone: Different DNA sequences within this sample yield the same CDR3. The chain carries TRBV25-1 and TRBJ1-4; D gene uncertain. V was pared by 6 bases and J by 2 bases, with 10 bases between. The CDR3 loop spans 14 amino acids. The germline V gene encodes CDR1 MGHDK and CDR2 SYGVNS. CDR3 nucleotide sequence: TGTGCCAGCAGCGATCGGACCACTAATGAAAAACTGTTTTTT. This sequence encodes CASSDRTTNEKLFF.

The count of this clone is one. This sequence joins TRBV7-3 and TRBJ2-1, with 9 bases aligning to TRBD2. Per the germline V gene, CDR1 is SGHTA and CDR2 is FQGTGA. After removal of 5 bases from V and 5 bases from J, the junction contained 7 bases not matched to a gene. The CDR3 has 15 amino acids. CDR3 nucleotide sequence: TGTGCCAGCAGCCTACGGACTAGCGCCCACAATGAGCAGTTCTTC. Amino acids: CASSLRTSAHNEQFF.

The chain recombines TRBV28 with TRBJ1-1; D is unclear. V lost 3 bases, J lost 5 bases, and 7 bases lay in between. Germline V gene data show CDR1 as MDHEN and CDR2 as SYDVKM. The CDR3 sequence is 12 residues long. The CDR3 DNA reads TGTGCCAGCAGTTTTAGGTGGACTGAAGCTTTCTTT. Protein product: CASSFRWTEAFF.

A word on this clone: Other DNA sequences in the sample encode the same CDR3. The V gene is TRBV5-4, the J gene TRBJ2-5; TRBD2 is a possible D gene (6 bases). Germline V gene lookup returns CDR1 SGHNT and CDR2 YYREEE (reference sequence). CDR3 length equals 13 residues. Deletions cut 4 bases from V and 5 bases from J, with 12 bases between. The CDR3 is CASSLEGGETQYF. In nucleotides, the CDR3 is TGTGCCAGCAGCCTGGAGGGTGGGGAGACCCAGTACTTC.

With respect to this clone: The same CDR3 also results from other DNA sequences found in this sample. The rearrangement links TRBV7-8 to TRBJ2-3, with D unclear. Deletions cut 0 bases from V and 1 base from J, with 8 bases between. The CDR3 is made up of 15 amino acids. The V gene's germline CDR1 is SGHVS and CDR2 FQNEAQ. The CDR3 sequence is CASSLAGLGTDTQYF. CDR3 sequence (DNA): TGTGCCAGCAGCTTAGCGGGATTGGGCACAGATACGCAGTATTTT. Variable domain in full (rest from reference TRBV7-8 and TRBJ2-3): GAGVSQSPRYKVAKRGQDVALRCDPISGHVSLFWYQQALGQGPEFLTYFQNEAQLDKSGLPSDRFFAERPEGSVSTLKIQRTQQEDSAVYLCASSLAGLGTDTQYFGPGTRLTVL.

This clone was seen once. The chain employs TRBV7-8 and TRBJ1-4; D gene ambiguous. There are 15 residues in the CDR3. Germline CDR1 reads SGHVS; CDR2 reads FQNEAQ. V lost 0 bases to trimming and J lost 5 bases, with 10 bases between them. The CDR3 loop reads CASSLARQSNEKLFF. CDR3 sequence (DNA): TGTGCCAGCAGCTTAGCGAGGCAGAGCAATGAAAAACTGTTTTTT.

Regarding this clone: The same CDR3 is also encoded by other DNA sequences in this sample. The chain recombines TRBV5-1 with TRBJ1-4, with 10 bases matching TRBD1. Germline values: CDR1 SGHRS, CDR2 YFSETQ. V lost 4 bases, J lost 7 bases, and 4 bases stayed unmatched. This CDR3 is 14 amino acids long. The DNA of the CDR3 is TGCGCCAGCAGCGAGACAGGGGGCGGTGAAAAACTGTTTTTT. Its protein is CASSETGGGEKLFF.

This clone was recorded only once. V usage is TRBV5-1 and J usage is TRBJ2-1; D may correspond to TRBD1 or TRBD2 (5 bases each). CDR3 length equals 19 residues. Germline V gene data show CDR1 as SGHRS and CDR2 as YFSETQ. V was shortened by 0 bases and J by 6 bases, with 25 bases between the two germline ends. The CDR3 DNA follows: TGCGCCAGCAGCTTGGACCCCCTTTGGGGGAGAAGAGCGTCCAATGAGCAGTTCTTC. It encodes CASSLDPLWGRRASNEQFF.

This clone was counted between two and nine times. This sample also contains other DNA sequences that code for the same CDR3. The chain combines TRBV6-5 with TRBJ2-7; D gene ambiguous. Trimming removed 5 bases at V and 1 base at J, with 6 bases between. The CDR3 spans 12 residues. CDR1 and CDR2 (germline): MNHEY, SVGAGI. This CDR3 is CASSPGSYEQYF. The CDR3 bases are TGTGCCAGCAGTCCTGGGTCCTACGAGCAGTACTTC.

The chain links TRBV6-1 to TRBJ2-3; D may be TRBD1 (6 bases). CDR1 and CDR2 from the germline V gene are MNHNS and SASEGT. The CDR3 contains 15 residues. V was clipped by 7 bases and J by 2 bases, with 16 bases between them. CDR3 in amino acids: CASNRPGHTTDTQYF. The CDR3 coding sequence is TGTGCCAGCAACAGACCGGGACATACCACAGATACGCAGTATTTT.

The chain couples TRBV18 to TRBJ1-3, with D possibly TRBD1 on 5 matching bases. V lost 5 bases to trimming and J lost 0 bases, with 23 bases between them. The CDR3 runs 19 residues. CDR1 and CDR2 from the germline V gene are KGHSH and LQKENI. CDR3: CASSAPPGRDVSSGNTIYF. CDR3 DNA: TGTGCCAGCTCAGCCCCTCCGGGACGCGACGTTAGCTCTGGAAACACCATATATTTT. The variable domain in full, with the rest retrieved from reference TRBV18 and TRBJ1-3, is NAGVMQNPRHLVRRRGQEARLRCSPMKGHSHVYWYRQLPEEGLKFMVYLQKENIIDESGMPKERFSAEFPKEGPSILRIQQVVRGDSAAYFCASSAPPGRDVSSGNTIYFGEGSWLTVV.

The rearrangement joins TRBV27 to TRBJ2-1; 7 positions match TRBD2. V lost 3 bases, J lost 3 bases, and 5 bases stayed unmatched. The CDR3 sequence is 15 residues long. CDR1 and CDR2 (germline): MNHEY, SMNVEV (reference sequence). The CDR3 region has the DNA TGTGCCAGCAGTTTTGTGGGGGGGGGCTACAATGAGCAGTTCTTC. Residues: CASSFVGGGYNEQFF.

The chain recombines TRBV4-1 with TRBJ2-3; a possible D gene is TRBD2 (5 bases). This CDR3 has 15 residues. The V gene's germline CDR1 is MGHRA and CDR2 YSYEKL. V shed 0 bases and J shed 0 bases, with 7 bases lying between them. The CDR3 bases are TGCGCCAGCAGCCAAGATCCTAGCAGCACAGATACGCAGTATTTT. This sequence encodes CASSQDPSSTDTQYF.

The J gene is TRBJ1-5, the V gene TRBV28; TRBD1 agrees at 8 bases. Germline CDR1 reads MDHEN; CDR2 reads SYDVKM. The CDR3 length is 15 residues. The junction had 6 bases not matched to a gene; V was cut back by 6 bases and J by 2 bases. CDR3 sequence: CASRGGQGRNQPQHF. The CDR3 DNA sequence: TGTGCCAGCAGGGGCGGACAGGGCCGCAATCAGCCCCAGCATTTT.

A remark on this clone: The same CDR3 arises from other DNA sequences in this sample as well. This sequence joins TRBV27 and TRBJ2-3; no firm D call. Trimming pared 8 bases from V and 1 base from J, leaving 10 bases between. This CDR3 has 13 residues. Per germline, CDR1 MNHEY and CDR2 SMNVEV (reference sequence). The CDR3 DNA sequence: TGTGCCAGCCGCCGGTTGGGCACAGATACGCAGTATTTT. It is translated as CASRRLGTDTQYF.

This clone has a single count. The V and J genes are TRBV28 and TRBJ2-3; 8 positions match TRBD1. This CDR3 contains 12 residues. CDR1 and CDR2 (germline): MDHEN, SYDVKM. With V trimmed by 6 bases and J by 11 bases, 7 bases remained unmatched. Here the CDR3 reads CASRPDRVGQYF. CDR3 sequence (DNA): TGTGCCAGCAGACCGGACAGGGTGGGGCAGTATTTT.

Concerning this clone itself: This sample also contains other DNA sequences that code for the same CDR3. The chain has TRBV5-1 and TRBJ2-5, with 11 bases fitting TRBD2. CDR3 length: 16 residues. V shed 0 bases, J shed 0 bases, and the junction held 1 base outside the gene matches. The germline V gene has CDR1 SGHRS and CDR2 YFSETQ. The CDR3 is CASSLALAGDQETQYF. CDR3 nucleotides: TGCGCCAGCAGCTTGGCACTAGCGGGAGACCAAGAGACCCAGTACTTC. The full variable domain, with the rest looked up from reference TRBV5-1 and TRBJ2-5, is KAGVTQTPRYLIKTRGQQVTLSCSPISGHRSVSWYQQTPGQGLQFLFEYFSETQRNKGNFPGRFSGRQFSNSRSEMNVSTLELGDSALYLCASSLALAGDQETQYFGPGTRLLVL.

This chain connects TRBV28 to TRBJ1-5; perhaps TRBD1 as D (5 bases). From germline, CDR1 is MDHEN and CDR2 SYDVKM. The V end was cut by 1 base, the J end by 2 bases, with 15 bases between. This CDR3 comprises 17 residues. The CDR3 sequence is CASSLFRPVGGNQPQHF. The CDR3 DNA is TGTGCCAGCAGTTTATTCCGTCCGGTGGGGGGCAATCAGCCCCAGCATTTT.

This chain joins TRBV7-8 and TRBJ2-1, with 12 bases lining up with TRBD2. V dropped 5 bases and J dropped 2; count of bases not matched to a gene: 10. The CDR3 spans 18 residues. Looked up from germline, CDR1 is SGHVS and CDR2 is FQNEAQ. CDR3 sequence reads: CASSRSSASGRAYNEQFF. CDR3 bases: TGTGCCAGCAGCCGAAGTTCGGCTAGCGGGAGGGCCTACAATGAGCAGTTCTTC.

As regards this clone: Other DNA sequences of this sample code for an identical CDR3. This chain joins TRBV27 and TRBJ1-5, with no clear D. CDR3 length equals 13 residues. Per germline, CDR1 MNHEY and CDR2 SMNVEV (reference sequence). Trimming removed 2 bases from V and 2 bases from J, with 4 bases in between. Here the CDR3 reads CASSLRGNQPQHF. In DNA form, the CDR3 reads TGTGCCAGCAGTTTACGGGGCAATCAGCCCCAGCATTTT.

V usage is TRBV30 and J usage is TRBJ1-3; D is undetermined. There are 13 residues in the CDR3. Trimming left V 6 bases short and J 1 base short, with 10 bases between. The germline V gene encodes CDR1 GTSNPN and CDR2 SVGIG (reference sequence). CDR3 region: CACSGESGNTIYF. DNA for the CDR3: TGTGCCTGCTCGGGTGAATCTGGAAACACCATATATTTT. Based on the CDR3 plus reference TRBV30 and TRBJ1-3, the full variable domain is SQTIHQWPATLVQPVGSPLSLECTVEGTSNPNLYWYRQAAGRGLQLLFYSVGIGQISSEVPQNLSASRPQDRQFILSSKKLLLSDSGFYLCACSGESGNTIYFGEGSWLTVV.

With respect to this clone: Other DNA sequences of this sample code for an identical CDR3. The chain uses TRBV18 and TRBJ2-7; 16 bases agree with TRBD2. The germline gives CDR1 KGHSH, CDR2 LQKENI. The V and J ends lost 3 bases and 3 bases, in that order; junction bases with no gene match: 2. The CDR3 extends over 16 amino acids. CDR3: CASSPGLAGGSYEQYF. The CDR3 DNA reads TGTGCCAGCTCACCGGGACTAGCGGGAGGGAGCTACGAGCAGTACTTC.